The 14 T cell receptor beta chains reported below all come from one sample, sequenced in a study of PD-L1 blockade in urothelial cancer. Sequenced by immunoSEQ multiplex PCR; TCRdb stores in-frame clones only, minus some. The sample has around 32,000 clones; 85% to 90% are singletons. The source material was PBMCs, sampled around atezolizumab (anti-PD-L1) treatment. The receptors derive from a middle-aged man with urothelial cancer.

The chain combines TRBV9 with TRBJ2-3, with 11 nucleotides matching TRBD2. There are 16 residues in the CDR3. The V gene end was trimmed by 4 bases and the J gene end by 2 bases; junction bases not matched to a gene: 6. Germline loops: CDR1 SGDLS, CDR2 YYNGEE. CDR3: CASSPLAGGVTDTQYF. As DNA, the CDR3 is TGTGCCAGCAGCCCTCTAGCGGGGGGTGTCACAGATACGCAGTATTTT.

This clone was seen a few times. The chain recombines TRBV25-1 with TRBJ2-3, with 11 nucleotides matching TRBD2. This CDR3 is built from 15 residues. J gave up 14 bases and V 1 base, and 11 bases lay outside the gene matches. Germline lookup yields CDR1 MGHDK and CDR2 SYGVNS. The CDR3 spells CASSESGGSGGAPYF. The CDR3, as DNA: TGTGCCAGCAGTGAATCTGGTGGTAGCGGGGGGGCCCCGTATTTT.

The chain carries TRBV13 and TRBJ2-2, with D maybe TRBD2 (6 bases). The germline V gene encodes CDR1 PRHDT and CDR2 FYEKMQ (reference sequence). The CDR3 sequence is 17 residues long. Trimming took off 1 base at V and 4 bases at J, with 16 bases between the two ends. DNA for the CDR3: TGTGCCAGCAGCTTAGCTTGGCCGGACGGGGGCACCGGGGAGCTGTTTTTT. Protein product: CASSLAWPDGGTGELFF.

CDR3 region: CASSLSPRETQYF. CDR3 sequence (DNA): TGTGCCAGCAGTTTAAGTCCTAGAGAGACCCAGTACTTC. This chain joins TRBV28 and TRBJ2-5; D not certain. The germline V gene encodes CDR1 MDHEN and CDR2 SYDVKM. Trimming removed 2 bases from V and 4 bases from J, with 8 bases in between. The CDR3 totals 13 residues.

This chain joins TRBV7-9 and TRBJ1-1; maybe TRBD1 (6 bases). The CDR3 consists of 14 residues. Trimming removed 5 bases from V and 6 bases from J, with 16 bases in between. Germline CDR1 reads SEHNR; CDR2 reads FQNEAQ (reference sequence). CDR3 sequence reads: CASSKTGPGAEAFF. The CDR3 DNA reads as TGTGCCAGCAGCAAGACAGGCCCAGGGGCTGAAGCTTTCTTT.

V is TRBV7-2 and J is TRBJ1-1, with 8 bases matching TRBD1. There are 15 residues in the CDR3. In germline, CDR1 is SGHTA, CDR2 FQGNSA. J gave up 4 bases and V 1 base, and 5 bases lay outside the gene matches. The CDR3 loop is CASSLEGRGLTEAFF. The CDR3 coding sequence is TGTGCCAGCAGCTTAGAAGGCAGGGGGCTCACTGAAGCTTTCTTT.

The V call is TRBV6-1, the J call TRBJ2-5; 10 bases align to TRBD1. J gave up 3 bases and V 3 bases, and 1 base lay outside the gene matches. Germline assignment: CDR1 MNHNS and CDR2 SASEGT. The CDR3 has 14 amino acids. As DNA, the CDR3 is TGTGCCAGCAGTGAGGGGACAGGGGAAGAGACCCAGTACTTC. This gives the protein CASSEGTGEETQYF.

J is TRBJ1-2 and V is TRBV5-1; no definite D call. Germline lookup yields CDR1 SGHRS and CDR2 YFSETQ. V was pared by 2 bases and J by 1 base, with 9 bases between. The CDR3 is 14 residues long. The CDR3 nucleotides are TGCGCCAGCAGCTTCGGGATGAATAACTATGGCTACACCTTC. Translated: CASSFGMNNYGYTF.

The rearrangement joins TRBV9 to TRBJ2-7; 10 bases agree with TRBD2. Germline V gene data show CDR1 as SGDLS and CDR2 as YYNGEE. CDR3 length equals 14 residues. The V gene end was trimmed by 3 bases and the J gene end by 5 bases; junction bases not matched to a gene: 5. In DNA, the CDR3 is TGTGCCAGCAGCGCTAGCGGGAGCCGGAACGAGCAGTACTTC. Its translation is CASSASGSRNEQYF.

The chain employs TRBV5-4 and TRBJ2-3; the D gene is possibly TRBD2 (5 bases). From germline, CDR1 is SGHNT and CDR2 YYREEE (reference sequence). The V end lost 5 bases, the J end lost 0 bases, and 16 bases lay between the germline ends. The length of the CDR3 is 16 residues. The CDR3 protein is CASRPLGAVSTDTQYF. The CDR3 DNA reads TGTGCCAGCAGGCCCCTCGGAGCGGTTAGCACAGATACGCAGTATTTT.

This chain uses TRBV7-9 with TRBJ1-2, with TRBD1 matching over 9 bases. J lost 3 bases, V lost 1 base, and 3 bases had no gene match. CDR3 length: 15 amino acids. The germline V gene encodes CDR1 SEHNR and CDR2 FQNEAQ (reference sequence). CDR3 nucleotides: TGTGCCAGCAGCTTAGGAACAGGGGGCGACTATGGCTACACCTTC. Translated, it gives CASSLGTGGDYGYTF.

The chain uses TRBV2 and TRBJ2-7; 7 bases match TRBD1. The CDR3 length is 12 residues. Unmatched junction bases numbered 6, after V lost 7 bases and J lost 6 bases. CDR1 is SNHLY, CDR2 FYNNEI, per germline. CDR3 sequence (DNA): TGTGCCAGCATCTGGGCAGGGGGCGAGCAGTACTTC. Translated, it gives CASIWAGGEQYF.

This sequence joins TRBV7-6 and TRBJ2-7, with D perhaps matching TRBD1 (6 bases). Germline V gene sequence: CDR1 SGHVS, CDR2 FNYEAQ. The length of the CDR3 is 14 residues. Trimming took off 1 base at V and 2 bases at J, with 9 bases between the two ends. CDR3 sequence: CASSLDPGAYEQYF. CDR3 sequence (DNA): TGTGCCAGCAGCTTAGACCCAGGGGCCTACGAGCAGTACTTC. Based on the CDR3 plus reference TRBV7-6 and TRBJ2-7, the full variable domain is GAGVSQSPRYKVTKRGQDVALRCDPISGHVSLYWYRQALGQGPEFLTYFNYEAQQDKSGLPNDRFSAERPEGSISTLTIQRTEQRDSAMYRCASSLDPGAYEQYFGPGTRLTVT.

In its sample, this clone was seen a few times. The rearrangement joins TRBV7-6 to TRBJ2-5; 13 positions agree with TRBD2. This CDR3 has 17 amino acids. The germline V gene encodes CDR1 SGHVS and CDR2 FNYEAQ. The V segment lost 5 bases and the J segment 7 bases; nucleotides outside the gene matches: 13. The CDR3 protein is CASSLHPGTSGIVTQYF. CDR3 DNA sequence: TGTGCCAGCAGCCTACACCCCGGGACTAGCGGGATAGTGACCCAGTACTTC. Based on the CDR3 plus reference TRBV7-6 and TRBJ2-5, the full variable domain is GAGVSQSPRYKVTKRGQDVALRCDPISGHVSLYWYRQALGQGPEFLTYFNYEAQQDKSGLPNDRFSAERPEGSISTLTIQRTEQRDSAMYRCASSLHPGTSGIVTQYFGPGTRLLVL.